The 27 T cell receptor beta chains reported below all come from one sample, sequenced in a study of neurological immune-mediated disorders (dated by TCRdb to about 2019). Library method: 5' RACE. The listed sequencing device is Illumina HiSeq 2500. The public sequencing data were trimmed at Q25 with fastp and processed into clonotypes with MiXCR by TCRdb, which kept only in-frame beta chains. Rows matching on CDR3 protein sequence are summarized as one entry with the most common DNA and genes. This sample holds more than 45,000 distinct CDR3 sequences; around 3.4% were observed only once. About 5.5% of the sample is taken by the ten largest. Sequencing was done on a sample of PBMCs. The receptor set was obtained from a man aged 40-50 years with multiple sclerosis.

This clonotype was recorded many times. The chain links TRBV10-3 to TRBJ2-5; maybe TRBD2 (6 bases). Trimming stripped 6 bases from V and 0 bases from J, with 14 bases between. This CDR3 is 15 amino acids long. Germline V gene sequence: CDR1 ENHRY, CDR2 SYGVKD. For the CDR3, the DNA is TGTGCCATCAGGTCGGCGCGGGGAGACCAAGAGACCCAGTACTTC. The encoded protein is CAIRSARGDQETQYF.

By share of the sample, this clonotype is medium-sized. The CDR3 sequence is CSVAGTGVGEKLFF. CDR3 DNA: TGCAGCGTTGCTGGGACAGGGGTCGGTGAAAAACTGTTTTTT. The chain has TRBV29-1 and TRBJ1-4; 10 bases line up with TRBD1. V lost 4 bases, J lost 7 bases, and 6 bases stayed unmatched. Germline V lookup: CDR1 SQVTM, CDR2 ANQGSEA. The CDR3 has 14 amino acids.

Comment on this clonotype: This clone may be a read error of a much larger clone one base away. This chain uses TRBV4-1 with TRBJ2-5; D tentatively fits TRBD1 or TRBD2 (5 bases each). The CDR3 is 14 residues long. The V gene's germline CDR1 is MGHRA and CDR2 YSYEKL. The V end lost 4 bases, the J end lost 12 bases, and 21 bases lay between the germline ends. As DNA, the CDR3 is TGCGCCAGCAGCCCGGGAAAGGGGACCCCAACGAAGTACTTC. Amino acid sequence: CASSPGKGTPTKYF.

Ten or more counts support this clonotype. This chain joins TRBV20-1 and TRBJ1-3, with D possibly matching TRBD1 (5 bases). CDR3 length: 14 amino acids. CDR1 is DFQATT and CDR2 is SNEGSKA in the germline V gene (reference sequence). V gave up 6 bases and J gave up 4 bases, with 16 bases separating them. The CDR3 spells CSALPEGRGNTIYF. CDR3 in DNA: TGCAGTGCCCTCCCGGAGGGGCGAGGAAACACCATATATTTT.

The J gene is TRBJ2-1, the V gene TRBV9; 10 bases are a match to TRBD1. Germline V gives CDR1 SGDLS, CDR2 YYNGEE. V lost 0 bases to trimming and J lost 8 bases; unmatched junction nucleotides: 8. The CDR3 contains 16 residues. The DNA for the CDR3 is TGTGCCAGCAGCGTAGCCTTGACAGGGGGCAAGGATGAGCAGTTCTTC. Translation: CASSVALTGGKDEQFF.

The table lists this clonotype with many counts. The chain couples TRBV6-6 to TRBJ2-1; 8 nucleotides agree with TRBD1. The junction had 10 bases not matched to a gene; V was cut back by 7 bases and J by 2 bases. Germline-derived CDR1 and CDR2 are MNHNY and SVGAGI (reference sequence). There are 16 residues in the CDR3. DNA for the CDR3: TGTGCCAGCACGCCCTGGACAGGGCAGACCTACAATGAGCAGTTCTTC. Protein product: CASTPWTGQTYNEQFF.

This clonotype was seen many times. The chain employs TRBV20-1 and TRBJ2-3; 10 positions match TRBD2. CDR1 is DFQATT and CDR2 is SNEGSKA in the germline V gene (reference sequence). V lost 3 bases, J lost 0 bases, and 9 bases stayed unmatched. This CDR3 is built from 17 residues. The CDR3 DNA reads as TGCAGTGCTAGTTTGCCTAGCGGGGGTCCTAGCACAGATACGCAGTATTTT. Translation gives CSASLPSGGPSTDTQYF.

This clonotype was detected many times. The chain carries TRBV6-5 and TRBJ2-1; 8 positions agree with TRBD2. Germline CDR1 MNHEY, CDR2 SVGAGI. V dropped 6 bases and J dropped 6; count of bases not matched to a gene: 13. This CDR3 is built from 16 residues. CDR3 bases: TGTGCCAGCAGCTCTCCCGGGGGGGGCTCCGGCAATGAGCAGTTCTTC. Encoded protein: CASSSPGGGSGNEQFF.

This clonotype has at least ten counts. The chain carries TRBV12-3 or TRBV12-4 and TRBJ1-1; D not certain. The CDR3 covers 11 residues. V lost 6 bases, J lost 5 bases, and 7 bases lay in between. CDR3 sequence: CASRRGTEAFF. In DNA, the CDR3 is TGTGCCAGCAGACGAGGGACTGAAGCTTTCTTT.

This clonotype has a count of ten or more. The junction departs from germline at one end; a sequencing error may be responsible. This chain connects TRBV20-1 to TRBJ1-5; possible D gene TRBD1, 6 bases. This CDR3 has 14 residues. Germline CDR1 reads DFQATT; CDR2 reads SNEGSKA (reference sequence). CDR3 nucleotide sequence: TGCAGTGCTAAGTCGGGACACCTGAATCAGCCCCAGAATTTT. Its translation: CSAKSGHLNQPQNF.

Note on this clonotype: An end of the junction does not agree with germline; a read error may underlie this. The V and J genes are TRBV6-5 and TRBJ1-5; D is undetermined. The CDR3 extends over 13 amino acids. In germline, CDR1 is MNHEY, CDR2 SVGAGI. CDR3 region: CASSYLRNQPQNF. The DNA for the CDR3 is TGTGCCAGCAGTTATTTACGGAATCAGCCCCAGAATTTT.

This clonotype came up many times. The chain uses TRBV5-1 and TRBJ1-1; D is possibly TRBD1 (6 bases). Deletions cut 2 bases from V and 1 base from J, with 12 bases between. The germline CDR1 and CDR2 sequences are SGHRS and YFSETQ. This CDR3 is 15 amino acids long. The CDR3 protein is CASSLIAGANTEAFF. The CDR3 DNA sequence: TGCGCCAGCAGCTTAATCGCAGGGGCGAACACTGAAGCTTTCTTT.

This clonotype was found many times. The genes are TRBV6-5 and TRBJ1-1; D might be TRBD1 (5 bases). The CDR3 consists of 14 residues. Trimming shortened V by 5 bases and J by 0 bases, and 10 bases separated the two germline ends. From germline, CDR1 is MNHEY and CDR2 SVGAGI. CDR3 coding DNA: TGTGCCAGCAGTGGGACCAGGATGAACACTGAAGCTTTCTTT. Protein product: CASSGTRMNTEAFF.

About this clonotype: At one end, the junction sequence differs from germline, possibly due to a read error. V is TRBV20-1 and J is TRBJ1-6, with D maybe TRBD1 (6 bases). The CDR3 runs to 14 residues. Germline assignment: CDR1 DFQATT and CDR2 SNEGSKA (reference sequence). The CDR3 here is CSARDLQGSGPLNF. The CDR3 DNA reads TGCAGTGCTAGAGATCTACAGGGTTCGGGACCCCTCAACTTT.

Ten or more counts support this clonotype. V gene TRBV12-3 or TRBV12-4 combines with J gene TRBJ2-7; tentative D call: TRBD1 (6 bases). The V end was cut by 7 bases, the J end by 0 bases, with 13 bases between. The CDR3 is made up of 14 amino acids. As DNA, the CDR3 is TGTGCCAGCACTAAAACAGGGTCCTCCTACGAGCAGTACTTC. It specifies CASTKTGSSYEQYF.

This clonotype was picked up many times. J is TRBJ1-6 and V is TRBV7-9; no definite D call. V was trimmed by 4 bases and J by 15 bases, leaving 13 bases between them. Germline assignment: CDR1 SEHNR and CDR2 FQNEAQ (reference sequence). There are 12 residues in the CDR3. The CDR3: CASSSSPGVLHF. CDR3 bases: TGTGCCAGCAGCTCAAGCCCTGGGGTCCTCCACTTT.

This clonotype has ten or more counts. The rearrangement uses TRBV5-1 and TRBJ2-5; TRBD2 matches 7 bases. V trimming: 2 bases; J trimming: 0 bases; junction bases outside the gene matches: 10. Germline CDR1 SGHRS, CDR2 YFSETQ. The CDR3 has 17 residues. In DNA form, the CDR3 reads TGCGCCAGCAGCTTCGGCGCGGGGGACCAGTACCAAGAGACCCAGTACTTC. It translates to CASSFGAGDQYQETQYF.

This clonotype came up many times. The chain uses TRBV20-1 and TRBJ2-3; 9 bases are a match to TRBD2. The germline V gene has CDR1 DFQATT and CDR2 SNEGSKA (reference sequence). V gave up 6 bases and J gave up 1 base; unmatched junction bases: 8. This CDR3 region has 15 residues. For the CDR3, the DNA is TGCAGTGCACAGAGGGCTAGCGGGGGCACAGATACGCAGTATTTT. Its protein product is CSAQRASGGTDTQYF.

At least ten counts were recorded for this clonotype. The chain is built from TRBV4-1 and TRBJ2-7; TRBD2 matches at 11 bases. The germline V gene has CDR1 MGHRA and CDR2 YSYEKL. Losses at the gene ends were 2 bases for V and 2 bases for J; bases not matched to a gene: 5. CDR3 size: 16 residues. The CDR3 DNA sequence: TGCGCCAGCAGCCAAACCACGGGACTAGCGGCCTACGAGCAGTACTTC. It yields the protein CASSQTTGLAAYEQYF.

This clonotype has a count of ten or more. The CDR3 nucleotides are TGTGCCAGCAGTCTTACCCTGGCGGGGGGGCAAGAGACCCAGTACTTC. This gives the protein CASSLTLAGGQETQYF. The chain uses TRBV9 and TRBJ2-5; TRBD2 matches 9 bases. Germline CDR1 SGDLS, CDR2 YYNGEE. The trim removed 5 bases at V and 2 bases at J, leaving 10 bases unmatched. CDR3 length: 16 residues.

This clonotype was seen many times. The rearrangement joins TRBV3-1 to TRBJ1-1; D not certain. The V end lost 4 bases, the J end lost 1 base, and 7 bases lay between the germline ends. Germline CDR1 is LGHDT and CDR2 is YNNKEL (reference sequence). The CDR3 length is 13 residues. Here the CDR3 DNA reads TGTGCCAGCAGCCCTCGACAGAACACTGAAGCTTTCTTT. This gives the protein CASSPRQNTEAFF.

At least ten counts were recorded for this clonotype. V and J are TRBV5-1 and TRBJ2-3; no definite D call. V lost 1 base, J lost 6 bases, and 12 bases lay in between. Germline lookup yields CDR1 SGHRS and CDR2 YFSETQ. The CDR3 extends over 14 amino acids. DNA of the CDR3: TGCGCCAGCAGCTTGACGGATTCGGGCGATACGCAGTATTTT. As protein: CASSLTDSGDTQYF.

With regard to this clonotype: One end of the junction fails to match germline, which may point to a read error. The gene calls are TRBV20-1 and TRBJ1-6; D unresolved. Germline lookup yields CDR1 DFQATT and CDR2 SNEGSKA (reference sequence). This CDR3 is built from 16 residues. CDR3 sequence reads: CSARDSWTAAGSPLNF. Written as DNA, the CDR3 is TGCAGTGCTAGAGATTCATGGACCGCCGCCGGTTCACCCCTCAACTTT.

This clonotype occurred many times. J is TRBJ2-1 and V is TRBV12-3 or TRBV12-4, with a tentative D call TRBD1 (6 bases). Between the trimmed V and J ends, which lost 1 base and 6 bases, there was a span of 13 bases. CDR3 length: 15 residues. The CDR3 loop reads CASSLGQGISNEQFF. CDR3 bases: TGTGCCAGCAGTTTAGGGCAGGGGATAAGCAATGAGCAGTTCTTC.

This chain links TRBV5-6 with TRBJ2-2; no firm D call. CDR1 and CDR2 (germline): SGHDT, YYEEEE. CDR3 length: 15 residues. Trimming took off 0 bases at V and 3 bases at J, with 9 bases between the two ends. DNA of the CDR3: TGTGCCAGCAGCTTGGCTGGTTCTTACACCGGGGAGCTGTTTTTT. Amino acid sequence: CASSLAGSYTGELFF.

Many counts were recorded for this clonotype. The chain employs TRBV2 and TRBJ2-1; D is possibly TRBD1 (7 bases). This CDR3 contains 14 residues. The V gene's germline CDR1 is SNHLY and CDR2 FYNNEI. The ends were cut back, 3 bases at V and 12 bases at J, with 18 bases in the middle. Here the CDR3 reads CASSDRDQGGGQFF. As DNA, the CDR3 is TGTGCCAGCAGTGACCGGGACCAGGGGGGTGGGCAGTTCTTC. The full variable domain, its missing parts supplied by reference TRBV2 and TRBJ2-1, is EPEVTQTPSHQVTQMGQEVILRCVPISNHLYFYWYRQILGQKVEFLVSFYNNEISEKSEIFDDQFSVERPDGSNFTLKIRSTKLEDSAMYFCASSDRDQGGGQFFGPGTRLTVL.

Concerning this clonotype itself: A much larger clone sits a single nucleotide away, making a read error possible. The chain joins TRBV3-1 to TRBJ1-1; tentatively, D is TRBD1 (6 bases). The CDR3 totals 14 residues. The germline V gene encodes CDR1 LGHDT and CDR2 YNNKEL (reference sequence). The V and J ends lost 4 bases and 1 base respectively, with 10 bases between them. Here the CDR3 reads CASSPQGTNTEAFF. The DNA of the CDR3 is TGTGCCAGCAGCCCGCAGGGGACGAACACTGAAGCTTTCTTT.